The rows below give T cell receptor beta chains drawn from one sample of a study of blood T cell repertoires in COVID-19. Assay used: immunoSEQ multiplex PCR; TCRdb lists only in-frame clones, some missing. The profile shows 200,000 to 250,000 clones, 88% of them singletons. What was sequenced was peripheral blood. These receptor sequences come from a man in his 70s with acute or convalescent COVID-19. The CDR3 runs from the conserved cysteine through the conserved F or W. D genes are given only for firm matches. Size values are once, few and many counts, or a class for expanded clones, and some rows have none.

CDR3: CASSPLTGSAYEQYF
DNA: TGTGCCAGCTCACCACTGACAGGATCTGCCTACGAGCAGTACTTC
J: TRBJ2-7
length: 15
V: TRBV18
size: .
D: .

CDR3: CATSTGLAGQETQYF
DNA: TGTGCCACCAGCACAGGACTAGCGGGACAAGAGACCCAGTACTTC
J: TRBJ2-5
length: 15
V: TRBV15
size: .
D: TRBD2

CDR3: CASSPMPAANTGELFF
DNA: TGTGCCAGCAGTCCGATGCCAGCGGCGAACACCGGGGAGCTGTTTTTT
J: TRBJ2-2
length: 16
V: TRBV7-6
size: once
D: .

CDR3: CSVGRRGNTEAFF
DNA: TGCAGCGTTGGAAGGCGGGGCAACACTGAAGCTTTCTTT
J: TRBJ1-1
length: 13
V: TRBV29-1
size: .
D: .

CDR3: CASSGGLAGGSSGANVLTF
DNA: TGTGCCAGCAGTGGGGGACTAGCGGGAGGGTCCTCTGGGGCCAACGTCCTGACTTTC
J: TRBJ2-6
length: 19
V: TRBV6-1
size: few
D: TRBD2

CDR3: CASRGPGANVLTF
DNA: TGTGCCAGTAGGGGCCCTGGGGCCAACGTCCTGACTTTC
J: TRBJ2-6
length: 13
V: TRBV19
size: once
D: .

CDR3: CASSLLGLAPTDTQYF
DNA: TGTGCCAGCAGTTTATTGGGCCTGGCCCCCACAGATACGCAGTATTTT
J: TRBJ2-3
length: 16
V: TRBV27
size: .
D: .

CDR3: CASSFTSGSEVTGELFF
DNA: TGTGCCAGCAGCTTTACTAGCGGGAGTGAGGTCACCGGGGAGCTGTTTTTT
J: TRBJ2-2
length: 17
V: TRBV7-2
size: .
D: TRBD2

CDR3: CASSFLSGGYQETQYF
DNA: TGTGCCAGCAGTTTCTTGTCAGGGGGATACCAAGAGACCCAGTACTTC
J: TRBJ2-5
length: 16
V: TRBV27
size: once
D: TRBD1

CDR3: CASSRGQGGYGYTF
DNA: TGCGCCAGCAGCCGCGGACAGGGGGGCTATGGCTACACCTTC
J: TRBJ1-2
length: 14
V: TRBV5-1
size: .
D: TRBD1

CDR3: CASSTSSSSYEQYF
DNA: TGTGCCAGCAGCACCTCCTCTAGCTCCTACGAGCAGTACTTC
J: TRBJ2-7
length: 14
V: TRBV9
size: .
D: .

CDR3: CASSASRSRQYF
DNA: TGTGCCAGCAGTGCCTCCAGGTCCAGGCAGTATTTT
J: TRBJ2-3
length: 12
V: TRBV2
size: .
D: .

CDR3: CASSLGAGGETQYF
DNA: TGTGCCAGCAGCTTAGGAGCAGGAGGGGAGACCCAGTACTTC
J: TRBJ2-5
length: 14
V: TRBV7-3
size: .
D: .

CDR3: CASSALAGLNEQYF
DNA: TGCGCCAGCAGTGCCTTAGCGGGATTGAACGAGCAGTACTTC
J: TRBJ2-7
length: 14
V: TRBV10-2
size: .
D: TRBD2

CDR3: CASSLVQGNTIYF
DNA: TGCGCCAGCAGCTTGGTTCAGGGAAACACCATATATTTT
J: TRBJ1-3
length: 13
V: TRBV5-1
size: .
D: .

CDR3: CASAMGGDLREQYF
DNA: TGTGCCAGCGCAATGGGGGGGGATTTGCGCGAGCAGTACTTC
J: TRBJ2-7
length: 14
V: TRBV28
size: .
D: TRBD2

CDR3: CASSSGTGNTGELFF
DNA: TGTGCCAGCAGTTCCGGGACAGGGAACACCGGGGAGCTGTTTTTT
J: TRBJ2-2
length: 15
V: TRBV6-5
size: once
D: TRBD1

CDR3: CASSLAVAAYNSPLHF
DNA: TGTGCCAGCAGCTTAGCAGTAGCAGCCTATAATTCACCCCTCCACTTT
J: TRBJ1-6
length: 16
V: TRBV7-2
size: once
D: .

CDR3: CAWSVQAVAYEQYF
DNA: TGTGCCTGGAGTGTACAGGCGGTTGCCTACGAGCAGTACTTC
J: TRBJ2-7
length: 14
V: TRBV30
size: many
D: .

CDR3: CASSTPTSGRVDEQFF
DNA: TGTGCCAGTAGTACACCGACTAGCGGGAGGGTCGATGAGCAGTTCTTC
J: TRBJ2-1
length: 16
V: TRBV19
size: .
D: TRBD2

CDR3: CASSLTGTRAYEQYF
DNA: TGTGCCAGCAGCCTTACCGGGACAAGAGCCTACGAGCAGTACTTC
J: TRBJ2-7
length: 15
V: TRBV7-9
size: .
D: .

CDR3: CASSPVTRDRAADTQYF
DNA: TGTGCCAGCTCACCAGTTACAAGGGACAGGGCAGCAGATACGCAGTATTTT
J: TRBJ2-3
length: 17
V: TRBV18
size: once
D: TRBD1

CDR3: CATSGLSGSSYNEQFF
DNA: TGTGCCACCAGTGGCCTTAGCGGGAGTTCCTACAATGAGCAGTTCTTC
J: TRBJ2-1
length: 16
V: TRBV24-1
size: .
D: TRBD2

CDR3: CASSFSATNEKLFF
DNA: TGTGCCAGCAGCTTTAGTGCAACTAATGAAAAACTGTTTTTT
J: TRBJ1-4
length: 14
V: TRBV7-3
size: once
D: .

CDR3: CASSTSDGSRQPQHF
DNA: TGTGCCAGTAGTACATCCGATGGGAGCAGGCAGCCCCAGCATTTT
J: TRBJ1-5
length: 15
V: TRBV19
size: .
D: .

CDR3: CASSQSAGASYEQYF
DNA: TGTGCCAGCTCACAGTCAGCGGGAGCCTCCTACGAGCAGTACTTC
J: TRBJ2-7
length: 15
V: TRBV18
size: .
D: TRBD2

CDR3: CASSPTAYDNYGYTF
DNA: TGTGCCAGCAGTCCCACCGCGTATGATAACTATGGCTACACCTTC
J: TRBJ1-2
length: 15
V: TRBV28
size: .
D: .

CDR3: CASSNRGNSYNEQFF
DNA: TGTGCCAGCAGCAACAGGGGGAACTCCTACAATGAGCAGTTCTTC
J: TRBJ2-1
length: 15
V: TRBV5-5
size: .
D: TRBD1

CDR3: CASSLGGQEVGEQFF
DNA: TGTGCCAGCAGCTTGGGGGGACAGGAGGTCGGTGAGCAGTTCTTC
J: TRBJ2-1
length: 15
V: TRBV5-4
size: .
D: TRBD1

CDR3: CASSERAGRFTEAFF
DNA: TGTGCCAGCAGTGAAAGGGCAGGGAGGTTCACTGAAGCTTTCTTT
J: TRBJ1-1
length: 15
V: TRBV2
size: few
D: .

CDR3: CASSQALAGVDEQFF
DNA: TGCGCCAGCAGCCAAGCACTAGCGGGAGTGGATGAGCAGTTCTTC
J: TRBJ2-1
length: 15
V: TRBV4-3
size: once
D: TRBD2

CDR3: CASSQENWREQFF
DNA: TGCGCCAGCAGCCAAGAAAATTGGCGGGAGCAGTTCTTC
J: TRBJ2-1
length: 13
V: TRBV4-1
size: .
D: .

CDR3: CASSSITSGSRDEQFF
DNA: TGTGCCAGCAGTTCGATTACTAGCGGGAGTCGGGATGAGCAGTTCTTC
J: TRBJ2-1
length: 16
V: TRBV7-2
size: .
D: TRBD2

CDR3: CASSPGGYREEKLFF
DNA: TGCGCCAGCAGCCCCGGGGGGTACAGGGAGGAAAAACTGTTTTTT
J: TRBJ1-4
length: 15
V: TRBV4-3
size: .
D: .

CDR3: CASSAGVGNQPQHF
DNA: TGTGCCAGCAGCGCAGGGGTAGGCAATCAGCCCCAGCATTTT
J: TRBJ1-5
length: 14
V: TRBV9
size: .
D: .

CDR3: CASSPTGNQPQHF
DNA: TGTGCCAGCTCACCTACAGGGAACCAGCCCCAGCATTTT
J: TRBJ1-5
length: 13
V: TRBV18
size: .
D: .

CDR3: CASSMGQLNTEAFF
DNA: TGTGCCAGTAGTATGGGACAGTTGAACACTGAAGCTTTCTTT
J: TRBJ1-1
length: 14
V: TRBV19
size: .
D: TRBD1

CDR3: CASAQGQGARQPQHF
DNA: TGTGCCAGCGCCCAGGGACAGGGGGCGCGCCAGCCCCAGCATTTT
J: TRBJ1-5
length: 15
V: TRBV28
size: .
D: TRBD1

CDR3: CASAPGIWTGELFF
DNA: TGTGCTAGTGCTCCGGGGATTTGGACCGGGGAGCTGTTTTTT
J: TRBJ2-2
length: 14
V: TRBV12-5
size: .
D: .

CDR3: CASSLGDRVETQYF
DNA: TGCGCCAGCAGCTTAGGGGACAGGGTGGAGACCCAGTACTTC
J: TRBJ2-5
length: 14
V: TRBV5-1
size: .
D: TRBD1

CDR3: CASSLAGTGNEKLFF
DNA: TGCGCCAGCAGCCTAGCCGGGACAGGAAATGAAAAACTGTTTTTT
J: TRBJ1-4
length: 15
V: TRBV5-1
size: .
D: TRBD1

CDR3: CASSPSLAGGSDTQYF
DNA: TGTGCCAGCTCACCATCTCTAGCGGGAGGGTCAGATACGCAGTATTTT
J: TRBJ2-3
length: 16
V: TRBV18
size: .
D: TRBD2

CDR3: CASRAMAREGETQYF
DNA: TGTGCCAGCAGGGCCATGGCTCGGGAAGGGGAGACCCAGTACTTC
J: TRBJ2-5
length: 15
V: TRBV2
size: .
D: .

CDR3: CASTDSVNEKLFF
DNA: TGTGCCAGTACGGACAGCGTAAATGAAAAACTGTTTTTT
J: TRBJ1-4
length: 13
V: TRBV7-2
size: .
D: .

CDR3: CASSLSPGTGGAYEQYF
DNA: TGTGCCAGCAGTTTATCTCCCGGGACAGGGGGCGCCTACGAGCAGTACTTC
J: TRBJ2-7
length: 17
V: TRBV27
size: once
D: TRBD1

CDR3: CASSKLAGVGNEQFF
DNA: TGTGCCAGTAGTAAACTAGCGGGAGTAGGTAATGAGCAGTTCTTC
J: TRBJ2-1
length: 15
V: TRBV19
size: .
D: TRBD2

CDR3: CASTSRGWTEAFF
DNA: TGTGCCAGCACTTCGAGGGGGTGGACTGAAGCTTTCTTT
J: TRBJ1-1
length: 13
V: TRBV7-8
size: .
D: .

CDR3: CASSDGTSGRGGEQFF
DNA: TGTGCCAGCAGCGACGGGACTAGCGGGAGAGGGGGTGAGCAGTTCTTC
J: TRBJ2-1
length: 16
V: TRBV9
size: few
D: TRBD2

CDR3: CAIRARGIGGNYGYTF
DNA: TGTGCCATCAGGGCCCGGGGGATTGGGGGTAACTATGGCTACACCTTC
J: TRBJ1-2
length: 16
V: TRBV10-3
size: .
D: .

CDR3: CASTFLDRGDTGELFF
DNA: TGTGCCAGCACCTTCTTGGACAGGGGGGACACCGGGGAGCTGTTTTTT
J: TRBJ2-2
length: 16
V: TRBV11-2
size: .
D: TRBD1

CDR3: CASSQGGGGRAVEQYF
DNA: TGTGCCAGCAGCCAAGGAGGGGGCGGGAGGGCCGTCGAGCAGTACTTC
J: TRBJ2-7
length: 16
V: TRBV3-1/TRBV3-2
size: .
D: TRBD2

CDR3: CATRRESYEQYF
DNA: TGTGCCACCAGGCGGGAGTCCTACGAGCAGTACTTC
J: TRBJ2-7
length: 12
V: TRBV10-3
size: .
D: TRBD2

CDR3: CASSPREDSPLHF
DNA: TGTGCCAGCTCACCAAGAGAGGATTCACCCCTCCACTTT
J: TRBJ1-6
length: 13
V: TRBV18
size: .
D: .

CDR3: CASMKGPGIRDTQYF
DNA: TGTGCCAGTATGAAGGGGCCGGGCATTAGGGATACGCAGTATTTT
J: TRBJ2-3
length: 15
V: TRBV19
size: .
D: .

CDR3: CASKQGLGNTEAFF
DNA: TGTGCCAGCAAACAGGGGCTGGGGAACACTGAAGCTTTCTTT
J: TRBJ1-1
length: 14
V: TRBV2
size: .
D: TRBD1

CDR3: CASSPGRGTGSPLHF
DNA: TGTGCCAGCAGCCCAGGCAGGGGGACCGGGTCACCCCTCCACTTT
J: TRBJ1-6
length: 15
V: TRBV9
size: .
D: TRBD1

CDR3: CASTGLETQYF
DNA: TGTGCCAGCACTGGGCTGGAGACCCAGTACTTC
J: TRBJ2-5
length: 11
V: TRBV6-5
size: .
D: .

CDR3: CASTPPGVSGYTF
DNA: TGTGCCAGCACCCCGCCAGGCGTCAGTGGCTACACCTTC
J: TRBJ1-2
length: 13
V: TRBV28
size: .
D: .

CDR3: CASRLTGFQANQPQHF
DNA: TGTGCCAGCAGGCTCACTGGGTTCCAGGCTAATCAGCCCCAGCATTTT
J: TRBJ1-5
length: 16
V: TRBV27
size: few
D: .

CDR3: CASSLSGSSFLNEQFF
DNA: TGTGCCAGTAGTCTTAGCGGGAGTAGCTTCTTAAATGAGCAGTTCTTC
J: TRBJ2-1
length: 16
V: TRBV19
size: .
D: TRBD2